The 28 T cell receptor beta chains below come from one sample, sequenced in a study of T cells in localized non-small cell lung cancer. The protocol was immunoSEQ multiplex PCR, while the TCRdb copy is restricted to in-frame clones and leaves out a portion. The sample lists 2,400 or so clones; about a fifth were seen once. Sample: normal lung tissue next to the tumor, taken before any cancer treatment. The receptors come from a man aged 40 to 75 with stage I squamous cell lung carcinoma.

By its share, this clone is medium-sized. V usage is TRBV6-8 and J usage is TRBJ1-1, with 7 positions matching TRBD1. Germline CDR1 is MNHGY and CDR2 is SAAAGT. V gave up 10 bases and J gave up 1 base; unmatched junction bases: 3. The CDR3 extends over 12 amino acids. The CDR3 reads CAIRTGNTEAFF. CDR3 in DNA: TGTGCCATCAGGACAGGGAACACTGAAGCTTTCTTT.

The rearrangement joins TRBV15 to TRBJ1-3; D gene ambiguous. The CDR3 runs to 14 residues. Germline V gene data show CDR1 as LNHNV and CDR2 as YYDKDF (reference sequence). Trimming left V 1 base short and J 4 bases short, with 8 bases between. CDR3 sequence reads: CATSRVGSGNTIYF. The DNA for the CDR3 is TGTGCCACCAGCAGAGTAGGTTCCGGAAACACCATATATTTT.

The chain employs TRBV18 and TRBJ2-3, with D possibly being TRBD2 (6 bases). The V gene's germline CDR1 is KGHSH and CDR2 LQKENI. This CDR3 has 21 amino acids. Trimming cost V 3 bases and J 5 bases, with 33 bases left between them. For the CDR3, the DNA is TGTGCCAGCTCACCTACCGATGGACTAACTAATGCCTCTCTTTTGGGAGATACGCAGTATTTT. Translated: CASSPTDGLTNASLLGDTQYF.

The V call is TRBV14, the J call TRBJ2-3, with D possibly matching TRBD1 (5 bases). CDR1 and CDR2 from the germline V gene are SGHDN and FVKESK. The CDR3 runs 20 residues. V gave up 4 bases and J gave up 1 base, with 27 bases separating them. DNA for the CDR3: TGTGCCAGCAGCCGCCTTGGGGCTCCCCGGTCGAATCGTGGCACAGATACGCAGTATTTT. Translation: CASSRLGAPRSNRGTDTQYF.

The DNA of the CDR3 is TGTGCCAGCTCACCACTACGGATCGGGGGAGACGGCACCGGGGAGCTGTTTTTT. Amino acids: CASSPLRIGGDGTGELFF. The gene calls are TRBV18 and TRBJ2-2; possible D gene TRBD2, 6 bases. The CDR3 consists of 18 residues. CDR1 and CDR2 (germline): KGHSH, LQKENI. V shed 1 base and J shed 4 bases, with 19 bases lying between them.

V and J are TRBV18 and TRBJ1-1; D is undetermined. V lost 6 bases and J lost 0, with 17 bases in between. The CDR3 runs 16 residues. Germline V gene sequence: CDR1 KGHSH, CDR2 LQKENI. CDR3 sequence: CASSPGPANMNTEAFF. CDR3 DNA sequence: TGTGCCAGCTCCCCAGGACCGGCCAACATGAACACTGAAGCTTTCTTT.

This clone is medium-sized within its sample. This chain uses TRBV30 with TRBJ2-3; 7 bases map to TRBD1. The J segment lost 3 bases and the V segment lost 4 bases, leaving 4 bases of the junction unmatched. This CDR3 spans 13 amino acids. Looked up from germline, CDR1 is GTSNPN and CDR2 is SVGIG (reference sequence). The CDR3 DNA reads as TGTGCCTGGAACAGGGGCGGAACAGATACGCAGTATTTT. Amino acids: CAWNRGGTDTQYF.

This clone has only a few counts. The chain links TRBV25-1 to TRBJ1-4; D not resolved. Trimming pared 1 base from V and 2 bases from J, leaving 5 bases between. Germline lookup yields CDR1 MGHDK and CDR2 SYGVNS. This CDR3 region has 14 residues. This chain's CDR3 is CASSESGTNEKLFF. CDR3 nucleotide sequence: TGTGCCAGCAGTGAATCCGGGACTAATGAAAAACTGTTTTTT.

This clone was detected a few times. Mismatch with germline at one junction end may stem from a read error. The chain joins TRBV6-1 to TRBJ2-5; 9 bases line up with TRBD1. Germline CDR1 is MNHNS and CDR2 is SASEGT. The CDR3 is 17 amino acids. The CDR3 nucleotides are TGTGCCATCAGTGAAGGACAGGGGCTGGGTTTTTCTGTGACCCAGTACTTC. Residues: CAISEGQGLGFSVTQYF.

In this sample, this clone turned up a few times. The DNA for the CDR3 is TGTGCCAGCAGTACAAGCCTACTCACCTACGAGCAGTACTTC. Translated: CASSTSLLTYEQYF. The chain employs TRBV6-8 and TRBJ2-7; D is ambiguous. Germline CDR1 is MNHGY and CDR2 is SAAAGT. The V gene lost 5 bases and the J gene lost 2 bases, with 13 bases spanning the gap. This CDR3 spans 14 amino acids.

Sample share makes this clone medium-sized (0.01 to 0.1%). As DNA, the CDR3 is TGTGCCAGCAGTGATAGGGAGACTACCACGAACACCGGGGAGCTGTTTTTT. Encoded protein: CASSDRETTTNTGELFF. The gene calls are TRBV25-1 and TRBJ2-2, with a possible D match to TRBD2 (5 bases). CDR1 MGHDK and CDR2 SYGVNS come from the germline V gene. V lost 3 bases and J lost 0, with 14 bases in between. The CDR3 covers 17 residues.

The chain carries TRBV9 and TRBJ2-5; D gene unclear. The V end lost 3 bases, the J end lost 0 bases, and 15 bases lay between the germline ends. Per the germline V gene, CDR1 is SGDLS and CDR2 is YYNGEE. There are 16 residues in the CDR3. The CDR3 loop is CASSAEGGSNQETQYF. CDR3 bases: TGTGCCAGCAGCGCCGAAGGTGGCTCCAACCAAGAGACCCAGTACTTC.

This clone was counted between two and nine times. This chain links TRBV19 with TRBJ2-5; 7 bases match TRBD2. After removal of 5 bases from V and 0 bases from J, the junction contained 12 bases not matched to a gene. Germline values: CDR1 LNHDA, CDR2 SQIVND (reference sequence). The CDR3 runs 17 residues. This CDR3 is CASSSGTIVNHQETQYF. The CDR3 coding sequence is TGTGCCAGTAGTTCCGGGACTATTGTGAACCACCAAGAGACCCAGTACTTC.

This chain links TRBV6-8 with TRBJ1-1, with a weak D call TRBD1 (5 bases). V shed 10 bases and J shed 4 bases, with 13 bases lying between them. The CDR3 is 12 amino acids. CDR1 MNHGY and CDR2 SAAAGT come from the germline V gene. This chain's CDR3 is CATLSGPTEAFF. CDR3 bases: TGTGCCACGTTATCAGGGCCCACTGAAGCTTTCTTT.

This clone is large. The rearrangement joins TRBV28 to TRBJ1-1, with a tentative D call TRBD1 (5 bases). Trimming removed 3 bases at V and 1 base at J, with 9 bases between. CDR3 length: 14 amino acids. The germline V gene encodes CDR1 MDHEN and CDR2 SYDVKM. The CDR3 reads CASSFRGGNTEAFF. The CDR3, as DNA: TGTGCCAGCAGTTTTCGGGGCGGGAACACTGAAGCTTTCTTT.

This clone was found a few times. CDR3 DNA sequence: TGTGCCAGCAGCGCCGGGACTAGCGACTACAATGAGCAGTTCTTC. It encodes CASSAGTSDYNEQFF. The chain recombines TRBV9 with TRBJ2-1, with 10 bases aligning to TRBD2. Looked up from germline, CDR1 is SGDLS and CDR2 is YYNGEE. CDR3 length equals 15 residues. The ends lost 3 bases at V and 3 bases at J; junction bases unmatched: 3.

This clone was detected only a few times. The chain links TRBV10-3 to TRBJ2-1; 13 bases line up with TRBD2. The CDR3 loop spans 18 amino acids. CDR1 is ENHRY, CDR2 SYGVKD, per germline. Trimming cost V 10 bases and J 4 bases; bases outside gene matches: 16. The CDR3 sequence is CASLGQAGLAGLYNEQFF. CDR3 nucleotide sequence: TGTGCCAGCTTAGGACAGGCGGGACTAGCGGGACTTTACAATGAGCAGTTCTTC.

This rearrangement joins TRBV30 to TRBJ2-1; D may be TRBD1 or TRBD2 (5 bases each). Trimming stripped 6 bases from V and 7 bases from J, with 16 bases between. Germline V gene sequence: CDR1 GTSNPN, CDR2 SVGIG (reference sequence). CDR3 length: 13 amino acids. The CDR3 bases are TGTGCCTGCCTTACTGGGACCACGAATGAGCAGTTCTTC. Encoded protein: CACLTGTTNEQFF.

The genes are TRBV11-3 and TRBJ1-2, with a tentative D call TRBD1 (5 bases). The V end was cut by 5 bases, the J end by 3 bases, with 19 bases between. CDR1 SGHNT and CDR2 YENEEA come from the germline V gene. This CDR3 has 16 amino acids. For the CDR3, the DNA is TGTGCCAGCAGCCAACAGGCCGGGGTAAGGGACTATGGCTACACCTTC. It specifies CASSQQAGVRDYGYTF.

The rearrangement uses TRBV19 and TRBJ2-1; D tentatively fits TRBD1 or TRBD2 (5 bases each). CDR1 is LNHDA, CDR2 SQIVND, per germline (reference sequence). The V end lost 10 bases, the J end lost 5 bases, and 15 bases lay between the germline ends. The CDR3 consists of 13 residues. The CDR3 loop reads CATKDRGHNEQFF. The CDR3 DNA reads as TGTGCCACTAAGGACCGGGGACACAATGAGCAGTTCTTC. Full variable domain (outside the CDR3, taken from reference TRBV19 and TRBJ2-1): DGGITQSPKYLFRKEGQNVTLSCEQNLNHDAMYWYRQDPGQGLRLIYYSQIVNDFQKGDIAEGYSVSREKKESFPLTVTSAQKNPTAFYLCATKDRGHNEQFFGPGTRLTVL.

This clone was seen a handful of times. V usage is TRBV14 and J usage is TRBJ2-2, with D possibly TRBD1 on 6 matching bases. Trimming removed 4 bases at V and 4 bases at J, with 16 bases between. Germline V CDR1 and CDR2: SGHDN, FVKESK. The CDR3 is 16 amino acids. CDR3 coding DNA: TGTGCCAGCAGCCGGAGTCGGACAGAGATCACCGGGGAGCTGTTTTTT. This sequence encodes CASSRSRTEITGELFF.

V usage is TRBV19 and J usage is TRBJ1-4; possibly TRBD1 for D (6 bases). Germline CDR1 is LNHDA and CDR2 is SQIVND (reference sequence). CDR3 length: 16 amino acids. The V gene lost 4 bases and the J gene lost 4 bases, with 16 bases spanning the gap. CDR3 sequence reads: CASSSYDRMINEKLFF. The CDR3 DNA follows: TGTGCCAGTAGTAGCTACGACAGGATGATTAATGAAAAACTGTTTTTT.

The chain employs TRBV7-6 and TRBJ2-4, with D uncertain. V shed 3 bases and J shed 3 bases, with 9 bases lying between them. Germline V gene lookup returns CDR1 SGHVS and CDR2 FNYEAQ. The CDR3 is made up of 14 amino acids. The CDR3: CASSLGWDKNIQYF. The CDR3 DNA reads TGTGCCAGCAGCTTGGGGTGGGACAAAAACATTCAGTACTTC.

This clone appeared a few times. The chain is built from TRBV28 and TRBJ1-3; D not resolved. CDR1 MDHEN and CDR2 SYDVKM come from the germline V gene. CDR3 length: 14 amino acids. V was cut by 4 bases and J by 3 bases, with 10 bases left in between. CDR3 in amino acids: CASSSTVLGNTIYF. The CDR3 region has the DNA TGTGCCAGCAGTTCGACTGTACTTGGAAACACCATATATTTT.

This clone was counted only a few times. This chain uses TRBV19 with TRBJ2-1; TRBD2 might be the D (5 bases). Germline V lookup: CDR1 LNHDA, CDR2 SQIVND (reference sequence). The CDR3 loop spans 16 amino acids. Deletions cut 4 bases from V and 0 bases from J, with 13 bases between. The CDR3 sequence is CASSSSGGGSYNEQFF. The CDR3, as DNA: TGTGCCAGTAGTAGCAGCGGAGGAGGCTCCTACAATGAGCAGTTCTTC. The full variable domain, in which reference TRBV19 and TRBJ2-1 provide the parts outside the CDR3, is DGGITQSPKYLFRKEGQNVTLSCEQNLNHDAMYWYRQDPGQGLRLIYYSQIVNDFQKGDIAEGYSVSREKKESFPLTVTSAQKNPTAFYLCASSSSGGGSYNEQFFGPGTRLTVL.

The chain carries TRBV11-3 and TRBJ2-3; a weak D match, TRBD1 (5 bases). The CDR3 contains 15 residues. V gave up 2 bases and J gave up 0 bases, with 9 bases separating them. Germline V CDR1 and CDR2: SGHNT, YENEEA. CDR3 amino acids: CASSLTTASTDTQYF. Here the CDR3 DNA reads TGTGCCAGCAGCTTAACGACAGCTAGCACAGATACGCAGTATTTT.

The chain has TRBV19 and TRBJ1-5; no firm D call. This CDR3 has 14 residues. The V gene lost 5 bases and the J gene lost 7 bases, with 15 bases spanning the gap. Germline assignment: CDR1 LNHDA and CDR2 SQIVND (reference sequence). Here the CDR3 DNA reads TGTGCCAGTAGTCCCCACGGGGTCGGACAGCCCCAGCATTTT. Translating gives CASSPHGVGQPQHF.

This clone appeared a few times. The DNA for the CDR3 is TGTGCCAGCAGACGCTTGGGGAGGGAGCAGTTCTTC. It encodes CASRRLGREQFF. The chain uses TRBV28 and TRBJ2-1; TRBD2 might be the D (6 bases). V was shortened by 6 bases and J by 10 bases, with 13 bases between the two germline ends. The CDR3 loop spans 12 amino acids. The germline gives CDR1 MDHEN, CDR2 SYDVKM. The entire variable domain, with the rest obtained from reference TRBV28 and TRBJ2-1, is as follows: DVKVTQSSRYLVKRTGEKVFLECVQDMDHENMFWYRQDPGLGLRLIYFSYDVKMKEKGDIPEGYSVSREKKERFSLILESASTNQTSMYLCASRRLGREQFFGPGTRLTVL.